The clone carrying this T cell receptor beta chain was seen once. The antigen remains undetermined. This sample was taken from a study of cytomegalovirus exposure and HLA in healthy donors. Whole-study findings and limits: Accurate prediction of most subjects' HLA-A and HLA-B alleles from TCR beta sequences was reported. Most CMV-associated TCR beta chains were later found to appear HLA-restricted.

Germline CDR1 and CDR2: MGHRA and YSYEKL. The CDR3 is 13 residues long. Trimming took 3 bases from V and 2 from J, leaving 7 bases between them. The PCR ran on 60 Vbeta and 13 Jbeta primers. Some clones are missing from TCRdb's copy, which holds only in-frame ones; the method was immunoSEQ multiplex PCR. The sample records roughly 120,000 clones, roughly four fifths being singletons. The sequence was obtained from a man aged 25-45 years in good health and CMV-seropositive. The sequenced sample consisted of PBMCs. The rearrangement joins TRBV4-1 to TRBJ1-2, with no clear D. The CDR3 loop is CASSQFGNYGYTF. The CDR3 DNA sequence: TGCGCCAGCAGCCAGTTCGGGAACTATGGCTACACCTTC.